The clone carrying this T cell receptor beta chain was recorded only once. This record belongs to a study of blood T cell repertoires in COVID-19. The germline gives CDR1 MDHEN, CDR2 SYDVKM. The CDR3 consists of 14 residues. The junction had 7 bases not matched to a gene; V was cut back by 7 bases and J by 4 bases. Original handling: Estimates of nucleated cell counts were drawn from the amplification of reference gene primers. TCRdb keeps only in-frame clones here, not all; method: immunoSEQ multiplex PCR. V, J and clone size were drawn from that table, and D and trimming were deduced from the DNA. Of about 80,000 clones in the sample, approximately 82% were seen once.

V is TRBV28 and J is TRBJ2-7; 10 bases fit TRBD2. Sequenced: peripheral blood. This TCR was recovered from a man older than 75 with active or convalescent COVID-19. The CDR3 nucleotides read TGTGCCAGCAAACCGGGACTAGCGATTTACGAGCAGTACTTC. Protein: CASKPGLAIYEQYF.